This T cell receptor beta chain was profiled in a study of beta chain features in type 1 diabetes. As regards this clone: Antigen: not known.

Expressed TCRB transcripts got sequenced, as all isolated RNA was reverse transcribed. Stem cell-like memory T cell samples were sequenced, and they averaged around 1 million reads. Assay used: immunoSEQ multiplex PCR; TCRdb lists only in-frame clones, some missing. The sample comprises over 25,000 clones, roughly 53% of which are singletons, and 0.25% to 0.35% rests with the top ten. The CDR3 spans 16 residues. Donors underwent one heparinised blood draw, 90 to 150 mL on average. General study points: The study found moderately but significantly shorter TCRB CDR3s in all four CD4+ subsets of Type 1 diabetes patients. Sampled from patients, naive, central memory and Treg TCRB repertoires appeared more similar than those sampled from healthy donors.

The clonotype originates from a man younger than 45 with type 1 diabetes. Material: stem cell memory CD4+ T cells from blood. The genes are TRBV12-2 and TRBJ2-3; the D call of TRBD2 is as the table states it, not checked on the DNA. TRBV12-2 is an annotated pseudogene. The CDR3 region has the DNA TGTGCAAGTCGCTTAGCGAAGGAGCGGGCCACAGATACGCAGTATTTT. Its protein is CASRLAKERATDTQYF.